The 31 T cell receptor beta chains below were found in one sample sequenced in a study of cytomegalovirus exposure and HLA in healthy donors. Primers included in the PCR were 60 Vbeta and 13 Jbeta primers. Measured with immunoSEQ multiplex PCR; TCRdb has only the in-frame clones, and not every one. Here the sample spans 75,000 to 100,000 clones, 64% being singletons. Sequencing used PBMCs. The origin of the receptors is a man in his 60s in good health and CMV-seronegative.

V gene TRBV7-3 combines with J gene TRBJ1-1; no firm D call. Trimming took off 1 base at V and 1 base at J, with 10 bases between the two ends. The CDR3 length is 15 residues. CDR1 and CDR2 from the germline V gene are SGHTA and FQGTGA. The CDR3, as DNA: TGTGCCAGCAGCTTAATTACTCTCGGGAACACTGAAGCTTTCTTT. Protein sequence: CASSLITLGNTEAFF.

This chain links TRBV2 with TRBJ2-3; possibly TRBD2 for D (6 bases). Deletions cut 3 bases from V and 3 bases from J, with 13 bases between. CDR3 length equals 15 residues. The V gene's germline CDR1 is SNHLY and CDR2 FYNNEI. CDR3 sequence: CASSDWAGGTDTQYF. As DNA, the CDR3 is TGTGCCAGCAGTGATTGGGCCGGGGGAACAGATACGCAGTATTTT.

This chain connects TRBV6-5 to TRBJ1-3; 7 nucleotides line up with TRBD1. Per the germline V gene, CDR1 is MNHEY and CDR2 is SVGAGI. The CDR3 runs 16 residues. The junction had 10 bases not matched to a gene; V was cut back by 0 bases and J by 8 bases. CDR3 DNA sequence: TGTGCCAGCAGTTACTCACTAACAGGGGAAGAAGACACCATATATTTT. Translating it yields CASSYSLTGEEDTIYF.

The chain couples TRBV12-5 to TRBJ1-5; 7 nucleotides agree with TRBD1. The CDR3 length is 14 residues. Germline lookup yields CDR1 LGHNT and CDR2 FRNRAP. V shed 6 bases, J shed 4 bases, and the junction held 6 bases outside the gene matches. The CDR3 reads CASGPQGQNQPQHF. DNA of the CDR3: TGTGCTAGTGGACCACAGGGGCAAAATCAGCCCCAGCATTTT.

This sequence joins TRBV28 and TRBJ1-1, with a possible D match to TRBD1 (5 bases). CDR1 is MDHEN, CDR2 SYDVKM, per germline. Trimming pared 3 bases from V and 6 bases from J, leaving 8 bases between. CDR3 size: 12 residues. The CDR3 bases are TGTGCCAGCAGTTTTTTGGGGCCTGAAGCTTTCTTT. Translating gives CASSFLGPEAFF.

The CDR3 loop is CASSLKPFGYTF. For the CDR3, the DNA is TGTGCCAGCAGTTTAAAGCCGTTTGGCTACACCTTC. The rearrangement links TRBV28 to TRBJ1-2; no reliable D call. The V gene lost 2 bases and the J gene lost 7 bases, with 8 bases spanning the gap. The CDR3 length is 12 residues. Germline loops: CDR1 MDHEN, CDR2 SYDVKM.

The V gene is TRBV14, the J gene TRBJ2-2; a weak D match, TRBD2 (7 bases). V lost 6 bases and J lost 0, with 11 bases in between. Germline CDR1 SGHDN, CDR2 FVKESK. The CDR3 contains 15 residues. DNA for the CDR3: TGTGCCAGCAGTCGGGGGGCAGCGAACACCGGGGAGCTGTTTTTT. This codes for CASSRGAANTGELFF.

J is TRBJ2-5 and V is TRBV7-2, with a possible D match to TRBD2 (6 bases). This CDR3 contains 14 residues. Trimming cost V 1 base and J 5 bases, with 11 bases left between them. CDR1 and CDR2 from the germline V gene are SGHTA and FQGNSA. CDR3 amino acids: CASSLVGRGETQYF. The CDR3, as DNA: TGTGCCAGCAGCTTAGTCGGGAGAGGGGAGACCCAGTACTTC.

The chain links TRBV19 to TRBJ2-3; perhaps TRBD2 as D (6 bases). Germline V gene data show CDR1 as LNHDA and CDR2 as SQIVND (reference sequence). The ends were cut back, 3 bases at V and 5 bases at J, with 12 bases in the middle. The CDR3 has 14 residues. The CDR3 reads CASSMVRGVDTQYF. In DNA, the CDR3 is TGTGCCAGTAGTATGGTGCGGGGCGTAGATACGCAGTATTTT. Drawing the rest from reference TRBV19 and TRBJ2-3, the complete variable domain is DGGITQSPKYLFRKEGQNVTLSCEQNLNHDAMYWYRQDPGQGLRLIYYSQIVNDFQKGDIAEGYSVSREKKESFPLTVTSAQKNPTAFYLCASSMVRGVDTQYFGPGTRLTVL.

The rearrangement links TRBV28 to TRBJ2-1; D gene unclear. This CDR3 has 15 residues. V shed 5 bases and J shed 1 base, with 12 bases lying between them. Germline CDR1 reads MDHEN; CDR2 reads SYDVKM. The CDR3 DNA follows: TGTGCCAGCAGTCAAGGTAGCCCATCCTACAATGAGCAGTTCTTC. Protein sequence: CASSQGSPSYNEQFF.

This chain links TRBV5-4 with TRBJ1-6; 9 bases are a match to TRBD1. Germline V CDR1 and CDR2: SGHNT, YYREEE (reference sequence). This CDR3 is built from 15 residues. V shed 3 bases, J shed 10 bases, and the junction held 8 bases outside the gene matches. The CDR3 loop reads CASSSQGQGPSPLHF. For the CDR3, the DNA is TGTGCCAGCAGCTCGCAAGGACAGGGGCCCTCACCCCTCCACTTT.

This sequence joins TRBV29-1 and TRBJ2-7; 8 bases agree with TRBD2. With V trimmed by 3 bases and J by 3 bases, 4 bases remained unmatched. Looked up from germline, CDR1 is SQVTM and CDR2 is ANQGSEA. CDR3 length equals 13 residues. In nucleotides, the CDR3 is TGCAGCGTTGATAATAGCGGGAACTACGAGCAGTACTTC. As protein: CSVDNSGNYEQYF.

This clone has a handful of counts. This rearrangement joins TRBV5-1 to TRBJ1-2; TRBD1 matches 10 bases. Germline loops: CDR1 SGHRS, CDR2 YFSETQ. The V gene end was trimmed by 5 bases and the J gene end by 2 bases; junction bases not matched to a gene: 3. The CDR3 totals 14 residues. As DNA, the CDR3 is TGCGCCAGCAGGCGGGGACAGGGGAACTATGGCTACACCTTC. It translates to CASRRGQGNYGYTF.

V gene TRBV7-3 combines with J gene TRBJ2-3, with 13 bases fitting TRBD2. Germline V CDR1 and CDR2: SGHTA, FQGTGA. The CDR3 runs to 17 residues. Trimming took 5 bases from V and 3 from J; bases not matched to a gene: 8. The CDR3 DNA reads TGTGCCAGCAGCAGTTGGACTAGCGGGGGTTTAACAGATACGCAGTATTTT. Its translation: CASSSWTSGGLTDTQYF.

The table lists this clone with a few counts. The V call is TRBV5-4, the J call TRBJ1-1; TRBD1 matches at 7 bases. CDR3 length: 15 residues. Germline V gene data show CDR1 as SGHNT and CDR2 as YYREEE (reference sequence). V was clipped by 4 bases and J by 3 bases; unmatched bases: 9. The CDR3 bases are TGTGCCAGCAGCCCCTCGACAGGGAGTTACACTGAAGCTTTCTTT. This codes for CASSPSTGSYTEAFF.

The chain has TRBV5-4 and TRBJ2-1; TRBD2 agrees at 7 bases. CDR3 length equals 14 residues. CDR1 and CDR2 from the germline V gene are SGHNT and YYREEE (reference sequence). Trimming cost V 0 bases and J 6 bases; bases outside gene matches: 3. CDR3 nucleotides: TGTGCCAGCAGCTTGGTCCGGACTAGCAATGAGCAGTTCTTC. Amino acid sequence: CASSLVRTSNEQFF.

In this sample, this clone turned up a few times. V and J are TRBV27 and TRBJ1-6; D unresolved. CDR1 and CDR2 (germline): MNHEY, SMNVEV (reference sequence). Trimming removed 4 bases from V and 9 bases from J, with 25 bases in between. CDR3 length: 18 residues. In DNA, the CDR3 is TGTGCCAGCAGTTACCCCTGGAGGACCTCCCCCTGGGGTTCACCCCTCCACTTT. Translating it yields CASSYPWRTSPWGSPLHF.

The rearrangement links TRBV6-6 to TRBJ1-2; TRBD1 matches at 7 bases. The length of the CDR3 is 13 residues. V shed 4 bases and J 5 bases; nucleotides not matched to a gene: 4. The germline gives CDR1 MNHNY, CDR2 SVGAGI (reference sequence). CDR3 region: CASSWTGSYGYTF. As DNA, the CDR3 is TGTGCCAGCAGTTGGACAGGTTCTTATGGCTACACCTTC.

The chain couples TRBV5-4 to TRBJ1-2; D may be TRBD1 (6 bases). The V and J ends lost 0 bases and 7 bases respectively, with 22 bases between them. Germline V gene lookup returns CDR1 SGHNT and CDR2 YYREEE (reference sequence). This CDR3 is built from 17 residues. DNA of the CDR3: TGTGCCAGCAGCTTGGCCGGGGCAGGGGTCGGGGGGTTTGGCTACACCTTC. It encodes CASSLAGAGVGGFGYTF.

The chain uses TRBV4-1 and TRBJ1-2; 10 bases are shared with TRBD1. The CDR3 runs to 19 residues. With 3 bases clipped from V and 5 bases from J, the junction kept 18 bases outside the gene matches. Germline V gene sequence: CDR1 MGHRA, CDR2 YSYEKL. CDR3 sequence: CASSQYLGTGDSPRYGYTF. CDR3 nucleotide sequence: TGCGCCAGCAGCCAGTATTTGGGGACAGGGGACTCTCCCCGGTATGGCTACACCTTC.

The chain recombines TRBV5-1 with TRBJ2-1; 8 bases are shared with TRBD2. Germline V gene data show CDR1 as SGHRS and CDR2 as YFSETQ. V lost 1 base to trimming and J lost 6 bases; unmatched junction nucleotides: 6. This CDR3 is built from 15 residues. The CDR3: CASSLYSGEVNEQFF. The CDR3 region has the DNA TGCGCCAGCAGCTTGTATAGCGGGGAGGTCAATGAGCAGTTCTTC.

The gene calls are TRBV14 and TRBJ2-4; 10 bases map to TRBD1. This CDR3 has 17 amino acids. V gave up 1 base and J gave up 1 base; unmatched junction bases: 4. In germline, CDR1 is SGHDN, CDR2 FVKESK. CDR3 amino acids: CASSQGRTGGAKNIQYF. CDR3 nucleotide sequence: TGTGCCAGCAGCCAAGGGAGGACAGGGGGGGCCAAAAACATTCAGTACTTC.

The rearrangement links TRBV28 to TRBJ1-2; no firm D call. V lost 4 bases and J 8 bases, leaving 14 bases between the germline ends. The CDR3 extends over 13 amino acids. Germline V CDR1 and CDR2: MDHEN, SYDVKM. The CDR3 coding sequence is TGTGCCAGCAGTTCACAGCTACGGGAGGGCTACACCTTC. Translating it yields CASSSQLREGYTF.

A few counts support this clone. The chain uses TRBV6-5 and TRBJ1-1; 7 nucleotides match TRBD1. Germline V gene sequence: CDR1 MNHEY, CDR2 SVGAGI. Unmatched junction bases numbered 15, after V lost 0 bases and J lost 11 bases. The CDR3 totals 16 residues. CDR3 in DNA: TGTGCCAGCAGTTACTCCGGGTACAGGGGTGATAATTTGGCTTTCTTT. This gives the protein CASSYSGYRGDNLAFF.

This clone was seen a few times. One junction end disagrees with the germline gene, perhaps due to a read error. The rearrangement links TRBV28 to TRBJ1-1; D is possibly TRBD1 (6 bases). This CDR3 comprises 13 residues. CDR1 and CDR2 (germline): MDHEN, SYDVKM. The DNA of the CDR3 is TGTGCCAGCAGTCCCGGGACAACGCTTAATGGGGGCTTT. Residues: CASSPGTTLNGGF. The variable domain in full, with the rest retrieved from reference TRBV28 and TRBJ1-1, is DVKVTQSSRYLVKRTGEKVFLECVQDMDHENMFWYRQDPGLGLRLIYFSYDVKMKEKGDIPEGYSVSREKKERFSLILESASTNQTSMYLCASSPGTTLNGGFGQGTRLTVV.

The chain uses TRBV6-5 and TRBJ1-2, with TRBD1 as a possible D gene (6 bases). The length of the CDR3 is 14 residues. V was cut by 6 bases and J by 0 bases, with 11 bases left in between. Germline-derived CDR1 and CDR2 are MNHEY and SVGAGI. Here the CDR3 reads CASSPTGTNYGYTF. CDR3 in DNA: TGTGCCAGCAGCCCGACAGGAACTAACTATGGCTACACCTTC.

The chain is built from TRBV2 and TRBJ2-7; the match to TRBD1 covers 8 bases. The germline CDR1 and CDR2 sequences are SNHLY and FYNNEI. This CDR3 contains 14 residues. The V gene end was trimmed by 1 base and the J gene end by 5 bases; junction bases not matched to a gene: 4. The CDR3, as DNA: TGTGCCAGCAGTGAAGGGACAGGGTTAAACGAGCAGTACTTC. This codes for CASSEGTGLNEQYF.

There are a few counts of this clone. The chain joins TRBV7-6 to TRBJ2-3; D perhaps matches TRBD2 (6 bases). Germline V CDR1 and CDR2: SGHVS, FNYEAQ. V lost 5 bases to trimming and J lost 2 bases, with 17 bases between them. The CDR3 has 16 amino acids. CDR3 DNA: TGTGCCAGCAGCAAGAGCACGGCGGGATCCACAGATACGCAGTATTTT. Protein sequence: CASSKSTAGSTDTQYF.

This sequence joins TRBV5-6 and TRBJ1-6; D is possibly TRBD1 (5 bases). This CDR3 is built from 14 residues. The germline V and J ends were trimmed by 0 bases and 7 bases, with 8 bases remaining between them. Per the germline V gene, CDR1 is SGHDT and CDR2 is YYEEEE. In DNA, the CDR3 is TGTGCCAGCAGCTTGGGACAGCCCAATTCACCCCTCCACTTT. This encodes CASSLGQPNSPLHF.

The V gene is TRBV16, the J gene TRBJ1-1; D is ambiguous. Germline CDR1 reads KGHSY; CDR2 reads FQNENV. This CDR3 region has 14 residues. Trimming shortened V by 2 bases and J by 1 base, and 8 bases separated the two germline ends. The CDR3 coding sequence is TGTGCCAGCAGCCAACGGGAGGGGAACACTGAAGCTTTCTTT. Protein product: CASSQREGNTEAFF.

The genes are TRBV5-1 and TRBJ1-1, with no clear D. Germline V gene sequence: CDR1 SGHRS, CDR2 YFSETQ. CDR3 size: 15 residues. V lost 5 bases and J lost 5, with 19 bases in between. CDR3 residues: CASSALPSYGTEAFF. The CDR3 nucleotides are TGCGCCAGCAGTGCTTTACCTTCTTACGGGACTGAAGCTTTCTTT.